The rows below give T cell receptor beta chains drawn from one sample of a study of OX40 agonist ivuxolimab in advanced cancers. The table came from immunoSEQ multiplex PCR; TCRdb's copy has only in-frame clones and leaves some out. The sample includes about 77,000 clones, approximately 85% seen only once; the top ten take less than 0.75%. Sample: CD4+ or CD8+ T cells sorted from blood, taken in a trial of the OX40 agonist ivuxolimab. The receptors come from an adult with an advanced solid tumor such as melanoma, head and neck, liver or kidney cancer. CDR3s include the opening cysteine and the closing phenylalanine or tryptophan. A D gene is named only where the DNA matches it firmly. Rows may omit the clone size; those that give it use once, few, many or a size class.

D gene,V gene,clone size,CDR3 length,J gene,CDR3 protein,CDR3 DNA
TRBD1,TRBV5-5,-,16,TRBJ1-6,CASRLQGSSYNSPLHF,TGTGCCAGCAGACTACAGGGGAGCTCCTATAATTCACCCCTCCACTTT
-,TRBV29-1,once,14,TRBJ1-5,CSVGETNSNQPQHF,TGCAGCGTTGGGGAAACAAATAGCAATCAGCCCCAGCATTTT
TRBD1,TRBV6-4,-,15,TRBJ1-4,CASSERQGINEKLFF,TGTGCCAGCAGTGAAAGACAGGGAATTAATGAAAAACTGTTTTTT
-,TRBV5-6,-,16,TRBJ1-6,CASSLLSVSYNSPLHF,TGTGCCAGCAGCTTGCTATCGGTATCCTATAATTCGCCCCTCCACTTT
TRBD1,TRBV6-5,-,15,TRBJ1-3,CASSYSGGSGNTIYF,TGTGCCAGCAGTTACTCAGGGGGCTCAGGAAACACCATATATTTT
-,TRBV5-4,-,11,TRBJ2-5,CVTGNQETQYF,TGCGTTACAGGGAATCAAGAGACCCAGTACTTC
-,TRBV5-1,-,12,TRBJ2-3,CASRVSTDTQYF,TGCGCCAGCAGAGTAAGCACAGATACGCAGTATTTT
-,TRBV7-2,few,15,TRBJ2-3,CASSSGPATGDTQYF,TGTGCCAGCAGCTCGGGTCCAGCAACAGGAGATACGCAGTATTTT
-,TRBV5-6,-,15,TRBJ2-1,CASSLGAQSHNEQFF,TGTGCCAGCAGCTTGGGGGCTCAGAGCCACAATGAGCAGTTCTTC
TRBD1,TRBV10-3,-,15,TRBJ2-2,CAITDRDRGLGELFF,TGTGCCATCACTGACCGGGACAGGGGGCTCGGGGAGCTGTTTTTT
-,TRBV18,-,13,TRBJ2-1,CASSPGDYNEQFF,TGTGCCAGCTCCCCGGGGGACTACAATGAGCAGTTCTTC
-,TRBV7-2,-,12,TRBJ2-7,CASSLVGNEQYF,TGTGCCAGCAGCTTAGTTGGGAACGAGCAGTACTTC
-,TRBV7-2,-,15,TRBJ1-2,CASSLTGQANYGYTF,TGTGCCAGCAGCCTAACAGGCCAAGCTAACTATGGCTACACCTTC
-,TRBV7-9,-,15,TRBJ1-4,CASTIGGGRGEKLFF,TGTGCCAGCACCATTGGAGGGGGGCGAGGGGAAAAACTGTTTTTT
TRBD1,TRBV6-4,few,15,TRBJ1-1,CASRADRAQNTEAFF,TGTGCCAGCAGAGCGGACAGGGCTCAGAACACTGAAGCTTTCTTT
-,TRBV27,-,12,TRBJ2-7,CASRRDTYEQYF,TGTGCCAGCCGACGGGACACCTACGAGCAGTACTTC
TRBD1,TRBV11-2,-,15,TRBJ2-7,CASSPAGGSPYEQYF,TGTGCCAGCAGCCCAGCAGGGGGAAGCCCCTACGAGCAGTACTTC
TRBD1,TRBV6-1,-,16,TRBJ1-4,CASSERDRGMREKLFF,TGTGCCAGCAGTGAACGGGACAGGGGGATGAGGGAAAAACTGTTTTTT
-,TRBV9,-,15,TRBJ2-1,CASSDRDNIGNEQFF,TGTGCCAGCAGCGACCGGGACAATATTGGGAATGAGCAGTTCTTC
-,TRBV5-1,-,14,TRBJ1-1,CASSLRTENTEAFF,TGCGCCAGCAGTTTGCGGACGGAGAACACTGAAGCTTTCTTT
-,TRBV6-5,-,12,TRBJ2-3,CASRSNTDTQYF,TGTGCCAGTCGTAGTAATACAGATACGCAGTATTTT
-,TRBV6-6,-,15,TRBJ2-2,CASRHGTANTGELFF,TGTGCCAGCAGACACGGGACGGCGAACACCGGGGAGCTGTTTTTT